Shown below are 30 T cell receptor beta chains from a single sample sequenced in a study of shared clonotypes between healthy human individuals. Measured with immunoSEQ multiplex PCR; TCRdb has only the in-frame clones, and not every one. Of hundreds of thousands of clones listed, 95% to 98% were seen once; the top ten hold around 0.058%. Sequenced: naive CD4+ T cells sorted from blood. Subset indicated: CD45RA+ positively selected. These receptors were collected from a woman younger than 45 in good health.

This clone was found once. The chain carries TRBV14 and TRBJ1-2, with TRBD1 as a possible D gene (5 bases). This CDR3 spans 16 amino acids. Germline V gives CDR1 SGHDN, CDR2 FVKESK. The V gene lost 4 bases and the J gene lost 8 bases, with 23 bases spanning the gap. In nucleotides, the CDR3 is TGTGCCAGCAGCCCGCTCAGGAGGGGCGCGTTGGGCGGCTACACCTTC. Translating gives CASSPLRRGALGGYTF.

The rearrangement links TRBV4-1 to TRBJ2-2; D possibly uses TRBD1 or TRBD2 (7 bases each). The length of the CDR3 is 16 residues. In germline, CDR1 is MGHRA, CDR2 YSYEKL. Trimming removed 3 bases from V and 5 bases from J, with 16 bases in between. The CDR3 nucleotides read TGCGCCAGCAGCCACTTTACCCAGGGGGGGACCGGGGAGCTGTTTTTT. Amino acid sequence: CASSHFTQGGTGELFF.

The genes are TRBV12-1 and TRBJ2-1; the table assigns TRBD2, which was not confirmed against the DNA. TRBV12-1 is marked as a pseudogene. This CDR3 comprises 19 residues. The CDR3 protein is CASSTPGLAGFRSYNEQFF. CDR3 bases: TGTGCCAGCAGCACGCCGGGACTAGCGGGGTTTCGCTCCTACAATGAGCAGTTCTTC.

The chain uses TRBV19 and TRBJ2-3; 8 nucleotides align to TRBD1. The trim removed 4 bases at V and 2 bases at J, leaving 8 bases unmatched. The CDR3 has 16 residues. CDR1 and CDR2 (germline): LNHDA, SQIVND (reference sequence). In DNA form, the CDR3 reads TGTGCCAGTAGTACCTCCGGGACAGGCTTCACAGATACGCAGTATTTT. Translating gives CASSTSGTGFTDTQYF.

The genes are TRBV27 and TRBJ1-1; D gene unclear. This CDR3 has 14 amino acids. V was pared by 0 bases and J by 1 base, with 6 bases between. In germline, CDR1 is MNHEY, CDR2 SMNVEV (reference sequence). The CDR3 is CASSLSYGNTEAFF. CDR3 in DNA: TGTGCCAGCAGTTTATCGTACGGGAACACTGAAGCTTTCTTT.

The chain recombines TRBV5-1 with TRBJ2-3; D perhaps matches TRBD2 (6 bases). The CDR3 spans 14 residues. Germline values: CDR1 SGHRS, CDR2 YFSETQ. The V gene lost 5 bases and the J gene lost 0 bases, with 10 bases spanning the gap. CDR3 nucleotides: TGCGCCAGCAGTACGGGGGATAGCACAGATACGCAGTATTTT. Translated: CASSTGDSTDTQYF.

The rearrangement uses TRBV29-1 and TRBJ2-5; D assignment may be TRBD1 or TRBD2 (5 bases each). The V and J ends lost 6 bases and 3 bases respectively, with 11 bases between them. The CDR3 covers 12 residues. Germline V gene lookup returns CDR1 SQVTM and CDR2 ANQGSEA. CDR3 loop: CSVGDQKETQYF. CDR3 nucleotides: TGCAGCGTGGGGGATCAAAAAGAGACCCAGTACTTC.

Only one count was recorded for this clone. One junction end disagrees with the germline gene, perhaps due to a read error. This rearrangement joins TRBV5-3 to TRBJ2-7; 7 nucleotides match TRBD1. TRBV5-3 is treated as an ORF (open reading frame) with a function not yet certain. The CDR3 spans 14 residues. The CDR3 nucleotides are TGTGCCAGAAGCTCGCCGGGACAGTCTTACTCTTTCGAATTC. Translated: CARSSPGQSYSFEF.

In this sample, this clone turned up once. The V and J genes are TRBV28 and TRBJ2-7; perhaps TRBD1 as D (6 bases). The CDR3 runs to 13 residues. The germline V gene has CDR1 MDHEN and CDR2 SYDVKM. Deletions cut 6 bases from V and 0 bases from J, with 9 bases between. The CDR3 nucleotides are TGTGCCAGCAGCCGAGGGGGCTCCTACGAGCAGTACTTC. Its protein is CASSRGGSYEQYF.

V is TRBV12-5 and J is TRBJ2-1; a weak D match, TRBD2 (7 bases). Germline CDR1 and CDR2: LGHNT and FRNRAP. The CDR3 has 19 residues. V was cut by 2 bases and J by 0 bases, with 20 bases left in between. This CDR3 is CASGLIRGTITTSYNEQFF. CDR3 nucleotides: TGTGCTAGTGGTTTGATAAGGGGGACTATTACCACCTCCTACAATGAGCAGTTCTTC. Variable domain in full (rest from reference TRBV12-5 and TRBJ2-1): DARVTQTPRHKVTEMGQEVTMRCQPILGHNTVFWYRQTMMQGLELLAYFRNRAPLDDSGMPKDRFSAEMPDATLATLKIQPSEPRDSAVYFCASGLIRGTITTSYNEQFFGPGTRLTVL.

The V call is TRBV5-1, the J call TRBJ2-1; 7 nucleotides match TRBD2. V was clipped by 0 bases and J by 8 bases; unmatched bases: 11. Germline V gene lookup returns CDR1 SGHRS and CDR2 YFSETQ. This CDR3 contains 16 residues. CDR3 sequence reads: CASSLGPPRELDEQFF. CDR3 coding DNA: TGCGCCAGCAGCTTGGGGCCGCCGCGGGAGCTCGATGAGCAGTTCTTC.

The chain is built from TRBV28 and TRBJ2-5; TRBD2 matches 12 bases. With V trimmed by 3 bases and J by 3 bases, 5 bases remained unmatched. Germline CDR1 and CDR2: MDHEN and SYDVKM. CDR3 length equals 16 residues. CDR3 in amino acids: CASSLTSGSLEETQYF. CDR3 bases: TGTGCCAGCAGTTTGACTAGCGGGAGCCTCGAAGAGACCCAGTACTTC.

The chain carries TRBV2 and TRBJ2-5; 7 bases line up with TRBD1. The CDR3 sequence is 19 residues long. Germline-derived CDR1 and CDR2 are SNHLY and FYNNEI. V lost 6 bases to trimming and J lost 9 bases; unmatched junction nucleotides: 28. As DNA, the CDR3 is TGTGCCAGCAGCTTGGACAGGAGGAACCCCCAAGTCCAGAAGAGACCCCAGTACTTC. As protein: CASSLDRRNPQVQKRPQYF.

This clone was detected once. The gene calls are TRBV7-6 and TRBJ1-1; a weak D match, TRBD1 (6 bases). Germline CDR1 is SGHVS and CDR2 is FNYEAQ. The V and J ends lost 2 bases and 4 bases respectively, with 17 bases between them. The CDR3 is made up of 16 amino acids. The CDR3 reads CASSLFLGGAGTEAFF. The CDR3 DNA is TGTGCCAGCAGCTTATTTCTGGGGGGGGCAGGCACTGAAGCTTTCTTT.

This chain uses TRBV7-3 with TRBJ2-5, with 7 bases aligning to TRBD1. The ends lost 4 bases at V and 3 bases at J; junction bases unmatched: 2. The CDR3 length is 13 residues. Looked up from germline, CDR1 is SGHTA and CDR2 is FQGTGA. The chain's CDR3 is CASSSDREETQYF. As DNA, the CDR3 is TGTGCCAGCAGCTCTGACAGGGAAGAGACCCAGTACTTC.

Turning to this clone: A read error may explain this, as a much larger clone is one base away. Other nucleotide sequences in the sample specify the same CDR3. The V gene is TRBV2, the J gene TRBJ2-5; D is perhaps TRBD1 (5 bases). The last part of the DNA fits TRBJ2-7 better; the J call may be wrong. CDR1 SNHLY and CDR2 FYNNEI come from the germline V gene. The CDR3 consists of 14 residues. CDR3 coding DNA: TGTGCTAGCAGTGATCGAGACAGTGTCTACGAGCAGTACTTC. Translating gives CASSDRDSVYEQYF.

The chain is built from TRBV5-4 and TRBJ2-7; D possibly matches TRBD1 or TRBD2 (5 bases each). The CDR3 is 14 residues long. V lost 5 bases, J lost 4 bases, and 16 bases lay in between. CDR1 SGHNT and CDR2 YYREEE come from the germline V gene (reference sequence). CDR3 sequence reads: CASSQGESVYEQYF. CDR3 bases: TGTGCCAGCAGTCAGGGAGAGTCGGTGTACGAGCAGTACTTC.

The gene calls are TRBV7-8 and TRBJ2-1; TRBD2 matches 7 bases. The CDR3 length is 15 residues. Germline V gene sequence: CDR1 SGHVS, CDR2 FQNEAQ. With V trimmed by 6 bases and J by 7 bases, 12 bases remained unmatched. CDR3 residues: CASRRRRESSNEQFF. The CDR3 DNA sequence: TGTGCCAGCAGGCGGAGGCGGGAGTCGAGTAATGAGCAGTTCTTC.

V gene TRBV6-1 combines with J gene TRBJ1-3, with D possibly being TRBD1 (5 bases). Between the trimmed V and J ends, which lost 2 bases and 4 bases, there was a span of 9 bases. The CDR3 runs 14 residues. Germline CDR1 reads MNHNS; CDR2 reads SASEGT. DNA of the CDR3: TGTGCCAGCAGTGAAATGGGGGACGGAAACACCATATATTTT. This codes for CASSEMGDGNTIYF.

The rearrangement joins TRBV5-1 to TRBJ2-5; 9 positions match TRBD2. The DNA end is a closer match to TRBJ2-7, so the J assignment may be wrong. Germline values: CDR1 SGHRS, CDR2 YFSETQ. The CDR3 is 14 residues long. CDR3 loop: CASSDASGKYEQYF. In nucleotides, the CDR3 is TGCGCCAGCAGCGACGCTAGCGGGAAATACGAGCAGTACTTC.

This rearrangement joins TRBV19 to TRBJ1-1; maybe TRBD1 (5 bases). Germline V lookup: CDR1 LNHDA, CDR2 SQIVND (reference sequence). The CDR3 totals 14 residues. The V and J ends lost 9 bases and 7 bases respectively, with 21 bases between them. The chain's CDR3 is CASRDRADPYEAFF. The CDR3 DNA reads as TGTGCCAGCAGGGATCGCGCGGACCCTTATGAAGCTTTCTTT.

CDR3 in amino acids: CASRRDRPTYNEQFF. In DNA form, the CDR3 reads TGTGCCAGCAGGAGAGACAGGCCCACCTACAATGAGCAGTTCTTC. The V gene is TRBV28, the J gene TRBJ2-1, with D possibly TRBD1 on 6 matching bases. The V and J ends lost 6 bases and 2 bases respectively, with 14 bases between them. Germline V gives CDR1 MDHEN, CDR2 SYDVKM. The CDR3 spans 15 residues.

Details on this clone: Other DNA sequences within the sample encode an identical CDR3. V and J are TRBV13 and TRBJ2-1; 7 nucleotides match TRBD1. The CDR3 is 16 residues long. V lost 3 bases to trimming and J lost 1 base; unmatched junction nucleotides: 6. Germline V CDR1 and CDR2: PRHDT, FYEKMQ (reference sequence). This chain's CDR3 is CASSFRGLRSYNEQFF. CDR3 in DNA: TGTGCCAGCAGCTTTAGGGGGCTTAGGTCCTACAATGAGCAGTTCTTC. The full variable domain, completed using reference TRBV13 and TRBJ2-1, is AAGVIQSPRHLIKEKRETATLKCYPIPRHDTVYWYQQGPGQDPQFLISFYEKMQSDKGSIPDRFSAQQFSDYHSELNMSSLELGDSALYFCASSFRGLRSYNEQFFGPGTRLTVL.

This clone has a single count. The gene calls are TRBV20-1 and TRBJ2-1; D unresolved. The length of the CDR3 is 10 residues. Germline V gene data show CDR1 as DFQATT and CDR2 as SNEGSKA (reference sequence). The V end was cut by 3 bases, the J end by 10 bases, with 7 bases between. This CDR3 reads CSARSTEQFF. The CDR3 DNA reads as TGCAGTGCTAGGAGCACAGAGCAGTTCTTC.

The V gene is TRBV10-3, the J gene TRBJ1-2; 9 nucleotides line up with TRBD1. The germline V gene encodes CDR1 ENHRY and CDR2 SYGVKD. J lost 3 bases, V lost 0 bases, and 5 bases had no gene match. The CDR3 runs 16 residues. For the CDR3, the DNA is TGTGCCATCAGTGAGTCGGGGACAGGGCCGTACTATGGCTACACCTTC. It codes for CAISESGTGPYYGYTF.

The chain joins TRBV7-2 to TRBJ2-2; D possibly corresponds to TRBD2 (6 bases). Deletions cut 0 bases from V and 1 base from J, with 6 bases between. The CDR3 is made up of 15 amino acids. Germline V lookup: CDR1 SGHTA, CDR2 FQGNSA. CDR3 residues: CASSLAGGNTGELFF. The DNA of the CDR3 is TGTGCCAGCAGCTTAGCGGGGGGGAACACCGGGGAGCTGTTTTTT. The full variable domain, completed using reference TRBV7-2 and TRBJ2-2, is GAGVSQSPSNKVTEKGKDVELRCDPISGHTALYWYRQSLGQGLEFLIYFQGNSAPDKSGLPSDRFSAERTGGSVSTLTIQRTQQEDSAVYLCASSLAGGNTGELFFGEGSRLTVL.

The chain carries TRBV5-1 and TRBJ1-2; 7 nucleotides align to TRBD1. Germline loops: CDR1 SGHRS, CDR2 YFSETQ. Trimming cost V 4 bases and J 8 bases; bases outside gene matches: 20. This CDR3 is 17 amino acids long. This chain's CDR3 is CASSPQEGTAEMRGYTF. The CDR3 nucleotides read TGCGCCAGCAGCCCACAAGAAGGGACAGCCGAGATGAGAGGCTACACCTTC.

This clone was counted a single time. V is TRBV27 and J is TRBJ2-7; 7 bases match TRBD1. This CDR3 has 14 amino acids. J lost 7 bases, V lost 5 bases, and 11 bases had no gene match. Germline values: CDR1 MNHEY, CDR2 SMNVEV (reference sequence). CDR3 in DNA: TGTGCCAGCAGTCCCCGACAGGGTTCAGGGGAGCAGTACTTC. This encodes CASSPRQGSGEQYF.

The V call is TRBV28, the J call TRBJ2-2, with TRBD2 matching 8 bases. The CDR3 length is 19 residues. The germline V gene has CDR1 MDHEN and CDR2 SYDVKM. V shed 6 bases and J 0 bases; nucleotides not matched to a gene: 15. The CDR3 spells CASRLGAYPGLANTGELFF. Here the CDR3 DNA reads TGTGCCAGCAGGCTCGGGGCATATCCGGGACTAGCGAACACCGGGGAGCTGTTTTTT.

This sequence joins TRBV7-9 and TRBJ2-1, with D maybe TRBD2 (6 bases). The V and J ends lost 2 bases and 9 bases respectively, with 11 bases between them. The CDR3 has 13 residues. Per germline, CDR1 SEHNR and CDR2 FQNEAQ (reference sequence). CDR3 protein: CASSLIEEGEQFF. The CDR3 DNA reads as TGTGCCAGCAGCTTAATCGAGGAGGGTGAGCAGTTCTTC.